These T cell receptor beta chains were read from a single sample in a study of blood T cell repertoires in COVID-19. Data came from immunoSEQ multiplex PCR; TCRdb stores just in-frame clones and leaves some out. The table has about 180,000 clones, around four fifths seen once; the top ten hold 5% to 8.5%. Sequencing used peripheral blood. Receptors originate from a man aged 65-85 years with active or convalescent COVID-19. CDR3s include the opening cysteine and the closing phenylalanine or tryptophan. The D gene is left open where the match is weak. Size is stated for part of the rows, as once, few or many counts, or as a class when the clone is expanded.

j_call: TRBJ2-1
d_call: -
clone_size: -
v_call: TRBV4-3
cdr3_nt: TGCGCCAGCAGCCGCCAAAGCACGGATGAGCAGTTCTTC
cdr3_aa: CASSRQSTDEQFF

j_call: TRBJ2-5
d_call: TRBD1
clone_size: -
v_call: TRBV5-1
cdr3_nt: TGCGCCAGCAGACCAACGGGACAGGGATCAGAGACCCAGTACTTC
cdr3_aa: CASRPTGQGSETQYF

j_call: TRBJ1-2
d_call: TRBD1
clone_size: few
v_call: TRBV5-4
cdr3_nt: TGTGCCAGCAGCTTGGATCCCCTGACAGGGGGCGGCTACACCTTC
cdr3_aa: CASSLDPLTGGGYTF

j_call: TRBJ2-3
d_call: TRBD2
clone_size: -
v_call: TRBV4-3
cdr3_nt: TGCGCCAGCAGCCAACTAGCGGGGGGGGGAGATACGCAGTATTTT
cdr3_aa: CASSQLAGGGDTQYF

j_call: TRBJ2-1
d_call: TRBD2
clone_size: -
v_call: TRBV2
cdr3_nt: TGTGCCAGCACAGCGGGAGGGCGGGAGCAGTTCTTC
cdr3_aa: CASTAGGREQFF

j_call: TRBJ1-1
d_call: TRBD1
clone_size: -
v_call: TRBV5-1
cdr3_nt: TGCGCCAGCAGCTCCTCGGACAGGGTGAGTGAAGCTTTCTTT
cdr3_aa: CASSSSDRVSEAFF

j_call: TRBJ2-2
d_call: TRBD2
clone_size: -
v_call: TRBV4-1
cdr3_nt: TGCGCCAGCAGCCAAGGGGCGGGGGGCACCGGGGAGCTGTTTTTT
cdr3_aa: CASSQGAGGTGELFF

j_call: TRBJ2-7
d_call: -
clone_size: -
v_call: TRBV20-1
cdr3_nt: TGCAGTGCTAGGAGCGGGGAGCAGTACTTC
cdr3_aa: CSARSGEQYF

j_call: TRBJ2-2
d_call: TRBD2
clone_size: few
v_call: TRBV18
cdr3_nt: TGTGCCAGCTCACCACTACTAGCGGGAGGGAACACCGGGGAGCTGTTTTTT
cdr3_aa: CASSPLLAGGNTGELFF

j_call: TRBJ2-7
d_call: TRBD2
clone_size: -
v_call: TRBV7-9
cdr3_nt: TGTGCCAGCAGCCCCCTAGCGGGAAGTCTTGTCGACGAGCAGTACTTC
cdr3_aa: CASSPLAGSLVDEQYF

j_call: TRBJ2-1
d_call: TRBD2
clone_size: few
v_call: TRBV7-2
cdr3_nt: TGTGCCAGCAGCTGGCAGCGGGGCTCCTACAATGAGCAGTTCTTC
cdr3_aa: CASSWQRGSYNEQFF

j_call: TRBJ2-5
d_call: -
clone_size: -
v_call: TRBV30
cdr3_nt: TGTGCCTCTTCTACGGGCGGGGAGACCCAGTACTTC
cdr3_aa: CASSTGGETQYF

j_call: TRBJ1-6
d_call: TRBD1
clone_size: -
v_call: TRBV4-3
cdr3_nt: TGCGCCAGCAGCCAAGGACAGGGCACTCCACAGAATTCACCCCTCCACTTT
cdr3_aa: CASSQGQGTPQNSPLHF

j_call: TRBJ1-4
d_call: TRBD1
clone_size: -
v_call: TRBV11-2
cdr3_nt: TGTGCCAGCAGCTTAAGGACAGGGTTGGAGGTCGAGGAAAAACTGTTTTTT
cdr3_aa: CASSLRTGLEVEEKLFF

j_call: TRBJ2-7
d_call: TRBD2
clone_size: -
v_call: TRBV3-1/TRBV3-2
cdr3_nt: TGTGCCAGCAGCCGGACTAGTAGGGCCTACGAGCAGTACTTC
cdr3_aa: CASSRTSRAYEQYF

j_call: TRBJ2-1
d_call: -
clone_size: -
v_call: TRBV12-3/TRBV12-4
cdr3_nt: TGTGCCAGCAGCAAACGGACAGAGCAGTTCTTC
cdr3_aa: CASSKRTEQFF

j_call: TRBJ2-7
d_call: -
clone_size: once
v_call: TRBV29-1
cdr3_nt: TGCAGCGTTGAAGGAAGCCGGACCGGGGGTTACTACGAGCAGTACTTC
cdr3_aa: CSVEGSRTGGYYEQYF

j_call: TRBJ2-1
d_call: TRBD2
clone_size: -
v_call: TRBV6-6
cdr3_nt: TGTGCCAGCAGTTACTTTAGCGGGAGGGGGGATGAGCAGTTCTTC
cdr3_aa: CASSYFSGRGDEQFF

j_call: TRBJ2-7
d_call: -
clone_size: -
v_call: TRBV5-1
cdr3_nt: TGCGCCAGCAGCTTGGTGGCCAACTACGAGCAGTACTTC
cdr3_aa: CASSLVANYEQYF

j_call: TRBJ2-7
d_call: TRBD2
clone_size: -
v_call: TRBV28
cdr3_nt: TGTGCCAGCACTAGCGGGAGACCACCCTGGCACGAGCAGTACTTC
cdr3_aa: CASTSGRPPWHEQYF

j_call: TRBJ2-2
d_call: -
clone_size: once
v_call: TRBV5-1
cdr3_nt: TGCGCCACAAGGGAGAATACGGGCACCGGGGAGCTGTTTTTT
cdr3_aa: CATRENTGTGELFF

j_call: TRBJ2-7
d_call: TRBD2
clone_size: -
v_call: TRBV5-1
cdr3_nt: TGCGCCAGCAGCTCCGGACTAGCGGGAACCGAGCAGTACTTC
cdr3_aa: CASSSGLAGTEQYF

j_call: TRBJ2-1
d_call: TRBD1
clone_size: -
v_call: TRBV6-2/TRBV6-3
cdr3_nt: TGTGCCAGCAGTTATTTTCGTATGGGACAGGGTTACAATGAGCAGTTCTTC
cdr3_aa: CASSYFRMGQGYNEQFF

j_call: TRBJ2-4
d_call: TRBD2
clone_size: -
v_call: TRBV5-1
cdr3_nt: TGCGCCAGCAGCTGGGGGACTAGCAGACTAGCCAAAAACATTCAGTACTTC
cdr3_aa: CASSWGTSRLAKNIQYF

j_call: TRBJ2-7
d_call: -
clone_size: -
v_call: TRBV6-4
cdr3_nt: TGTGCCAGCTCGGAAGGGGAAACCTACGAGCAGTACTTC
cdr3_aa: CASSEGETYEQYF

j_call: TRBJ1-3
d_call: TRBD1
clone_size: -
v_call: TRBV7-9
cdr3_nt: TGTGCCAGCAGCTTCGACAGGGGGTCTGGAAACACCATATATTTT
cdr3_aa: CASSFDRGSGNTIYF

j_call: TRBJ2-4
d_call: TRBD2
clone_size: -
v_call: TRBV27
cdr3_nt: TGTGCCAGCAGTTTTCGCCCCCCAAGCGGGAGGGGAGCCAAAAACATTCAGTACTTC
cdr3_aa: CASSFRPPSGRGAKNIQYF

j_call: TRBJ1-1
d_call: TRBD1
clone_size: -
v_call: TRBV5-1
cdr3_nt: TGCGCCAGCAGCTGGGGGACAGGTCCCAACACTGAAGCTTTCTTT
cdr3_aa: CASSWGTGPNTEAFF

j_call: TRBJ2-5
d_call: TRBD2
clone_size: -
v_call: TRBV29-1
cdr3_nt: TGCAGCGCCAACGGACTAGAGGAACAAGAGACCCAGTACTTC
cdr3_aa: CSANGLEEQETQYF

j_call: TRBJ2-7
d_call: -
clone_size: -
v_call: TRBV4-1
cdr3_nt: TGCGCCAGCAGCCAAGATGATTGGGGGCCTCTCTCCTACGAGCAGTACTTC
cdr3_aa: CASSQDDWGPLSYEQYF

j_call: TRBJ1-3
d_call: -
clone_size: -
v_call: TRBV19
cdr3_nt: TGTGCCAGTAGTATTGGAGACTGGAGGGACTCTGGAAACACCATATATTTT
cdr3_aa: CASSIGDWRDSGNTIYF

j_call: TRBJ1-5
d_call: -
clone_size: -
v_call: TRBV9
cdr3_nt: TGTGCCAGCAGCACCTCACCGGGGGGCGGGGGACCCCAGCATTTT
cdr3_aa: CASSTSPGGGGPQHF

j_call: TRBJ2-1
d_call: TRBD1
clone_size: -
v_call: TRBV12-3/TRBV12-4
cdr3_nt: TGTGCCAGCAGACAGGGGACCGACAATGAGCAGTTCTTC
cdr3_aa: CASRQGTDNEQFF

j_call: TRBJ2-1
d_call: TRBD2
clone_size: -
v_call: TRBV4-2
cdr3_nt: TGTGCCAGCAGCCAAGCCCGCACTAGCGGGGGGGTAGGCTCCTACAATGAGCAGTTCTTC
cdr3_aa: CASSQARTSGGVGSYNEQFF

j_call: TRBJ1-1
d_call: -
clone_size: -
v_call: TRBV11-2
cdr3_nt: TGTGCCAGCAGCCCCCGAGGAGTCACTGAAGCTTTCTTT
cdr3_aa: CASSPRGVTEAFF

j_call: TRBJ2-5
d_call: TRBD2
clone_size: -
v_call: TRBV28
cdr3_nt: TGTGCCAGCAGTCAAGGACGAACTAGCGGGAGTGGAGAGACCCAGTACTTC
cdr3_aa: CASSQGRTSGSGETQYF

j_call: TRBJ2-1
d_call: TRBD1
clone_size: -
v_call: TRBV10-2
cdr3_nt: TGCGCCAGCAGTTCGGACAGGGAAATAAACAATGAGCAGTTCTTC
cdr3_aa: CASSSDREINNEQFF

j_call: TRBJ2-3
d_call: TRBD2
clone_size: once
v_call: TRBV7-2
cdr3_nt: TGTGCCAGCAGCTGGGGACTAGCGGGAGAGTATACGCAGTATTTT
cdr3_aa: CASSWGLAGEYTQYF

j_call: TRBJ2-3
d_call: -
clone_size: -
v_call: TRBV7-8
cdr3_nt: TGTGCCAGCAGGTTAATCGGGGTGGGGGATACGCAGTATTTT
cdr3_aa: CASRLIGVGDTQYF

j_call: TRBJ1-4
d_call: -
clone_size: many
v_call: TRBV19
cdr3_nt: TGTGCCAGTAGTATTTCTCAGGGGAGTGAAAAACTGTTTTTT
cdr3_aa: CASSISQGSEKLFF

j_call: TRBJ1-1
d_call: -
clone_size: -
v_call: TRBV7-2
cdr3_nt: TGTGCCAGCAGCTTAGGTCGCCAGTCCACTGAAGCTTTCTTT
cdr3_aa: CASSLGRQSTEAFF

j_call: TRBJ1-6
d_call: -
clone_size: -
v_call: TRBV5-1
cdr3_nt: TGCGCCAGCAGCCCCGAGGGCCCTTCACCCCTCCACTTT
cdr3_aa: CASSPEGPSPLHF

j_call: TRBJ2-7
d_call: -
clone_size: -
v_call: TRBV7-2
cdr3_nt: TGTGCCAGCAGCAACTCCGTCCCCTACGAGCAGTACTTC
cdr3_aa: CASSNSVPYEQYF

j_call: TRBJ2-7
d_call: -
clone_size: -
v_call: TRBV5-8
cdr3_nt: TGTGCCAGCAGCTTGATCGGGGAACCCTACGAGCAGTACTTC
cdr3_aa: CASSLIGEPYEQYF

j_call: TRBJ2-7
d_call: TRBD1
clone_size: -
v_call: TRBV5-1
cdr3_nt: TGCGCCAGCAGCCCGTACAGGGGCTACGAGCAGTACTTC
cdr3_aa: CASSPYRGYEQYF

j_call: TRBJ1-3
d_call: TRBD1
clone_size: -
v_call: TRBV7-9
cdr3_nt: TGTGCCAGCATCGGGACAGGGGTCGGAAACACCATATATTTT
cdr3_aa: CASIGTGVGNTIYF

j_call: TRBJ2-3
d_call: -
clone_size: -
v_call: TRBV6-5
cdr3_nt: TGTGCCAGCAGTTCTCCCGGGGATACGCAGTATTTT
cdr3_aa: CASSSPGDTQYF

j_call: TRBJ2-7
d_call: TRBD1
clone_size: -
v_call: TRBV6-5
cdr3_nt: TGTGCCAGCAGTCCGCTCCAGGGACAGTACGAGCAGTACTTC
cdr3_aa: CASSPLQGQYEQYF

j_call: TRBJ1-1
d_call: -
clone_size: -
v_call: TRBV6-4
cdr3_nt: TGTGCCAGCAGTGTCGACCGGGGGACTGAAGCTTTCTTT
cdr3_aa: CASSVDRGTEAFF

j_call: TRBJ2-5
d_call: TRBD1
clone_size: -
v_call: TRBV30
cdr3_nt: TGTGCCTGGAGTTATTCCAGGGGGGAGACCCAGTACTTC
cdr3_aa: CAWSYSRGETQYF

j_call: TRBJ2-5
d_call: -
clone_size: -
v_call: TRBV2
cdr3_nt: TGTGCCAGCACCCCGACTAGATGGGGGGAAGAGACCCAGTACTTC
cdr3_aa: CASTPTRWGEETQYF

j_call: TRBJ2-6
d_call: -
clone_size: -
v_call: TRBV2
cdr3_nt: TGTGCCAGCAGATTCGTTTCTGGGGCCAACGTCCTGACTTTC
cdr3_aa: CASRFVSGANVLTF

j_call: TRBJ2-5
d_call: TRBD2
clone_size: -
v_call: TRBV4-2
cdr3_nt: TGTGCCAGCAGCCAAGATACGCGCCACACGGTAGGACTAGCGGAGCAACAAGAGACCCAGTACTTC
cdr3_aa: CASSQDTRHTVGLAEQQETQYF